This T cell receptor beta chain was documented in a study of T cell repertoires in cytomegalovirus infection (dated by TCRdb to between 2018 and 2021). About the investigation overall: Donor HLA type was relevant to the analysis, as public TCR beta signatures indicated carriage of CMV infection together with the matching HLA type.

Remarks on this clonotype: The specificity of this receptor is unknown. Nothing much larger sits one base from this clone, and base qualities are not available.

TCRdb names Illumina HiSeq 1500 as the instrument used. The raw public data were reprocessed by TCRdb itself: fastp quality trimming at Q25, MiXCR clonotype calling, in-frame beta chains only. Rows with one shared CDR3 protein collapse into an entry with the most common genes and DNA. In this sample the table shows around 450,000 distinct CDR3 sequences, about 11% of which occur a single time. Roughly 10% of the sample rests with the top ten. Ends trimmed: V by 6 bases, J by 6 bases; bases unmatched to a gene: 13. The CDR3, from cysteine to phenylalanine, totals 15 residues. The CDR3 DNA has 45 bases and is translated from base 1. Per the germline V gene, MNHEY is the CDR1 and SVGAGI is the CDR2. The full study reports these points: The ex vivo response was dominated by HLA-C-restricted CMV-specific TCR beta clonotypes, and the single most frequent clonotype in two of eight donors was supplied by these HLA-C-restricted clonotypes. In both this cohort and an independent roughly 330-donor cohort, the cumulative frequency of public TCR beta family members distinguished carriers of CMV infection plus the relevant HLA type.

The TCR originated in a human donor in good health (CMV status not recorded). Some clones in this sample may be carry-over from other donors' samples. This chain is built from TRBV6-5 and TRBJ2-7; 8 bases in between match TRBD2. Material: PBMCs. CDR3 loop: CASSLKRAGEGEQYF. The nucleotide sequence is TGTGCCAGCAGCCTAAAGAGAGCGGGAGAGGGCGAGCAGTACTTC.